This T cell receptor (beta chain) was recorded in a study of cytomegalovirus exposure and HLA in healthy donors. Amplification used 60 Vbeta primers and 13 Jbeta primers. The method was immunoSEQ multiplex PCR; TCRdb's version includes in-frame clones alone and lacks a portion of them. In the table there are 75,000 to 90,000 clones, nearly 80% of which are singletons. Germline CDR1 reads LNHNV; CDR2 reads YYDKDF (reference sequence). Between the trimmed V and J ends, which lost 3 bases and 3 bases, there was a span of 21 bases. The CDR3 has 17 amino acids. The sequenced sample consisted of PBMCs. The clonotype was recovered from a man aged 35-49 years in good health and CMV-seronegative. This chain joins TRBV15 and TRBJ2-7; TRBD2 might be the D (6 bases). The CDR3, as DNA: TGTGCCACCAGCAGGAGTATCGGGGGACCTGGAAGCTACGAGCAGTACTTC. This encodes CATSRSIGGPGSYEQYF.